Presented here are 16 T cell receptor beta chains from one specimen sequenced in a study of shared clonotypes between healthy human individuals. Repertoires were generated with immunoSEQ multiplex PCR, while TCRdb's copy carries only in-frame clones and drops some. The sample consists of some 2,000,000 clones, 90% to 95% of them appearing once. Sequences were obtained from naive CD4+ T cells sorted from blood. Subset reported: CD45RA+ positively selected. The origin of the receptors is a man between 18 and 29 years old in good health.

V is TRBV28 and J is TRBJ1-1; D remains unclear. The V end lost 3 bases, the J end lost 4 bases, and 15 bases lay between the germline ends. This CDR3 region has 15 residues. The germline CDR1 and CDR2 sequences are MDHEN and SYDVKM. The CDR3: CASSFKGLGSTEAFF. In DNA form, the CDR3 reads TGTGCCAGCAGTTTTAAGGGTCTCGGGAGCACTGAAGCTTTCTTT.

As concerns this clone: The same CDR3 can be traced to other DNA sequences in this sample. This sequence joins TRBV18 and TRBJ2-2, with 10 bases aligning to TRBD1. Germline V CDR1 and CDR2: KGHSH, LQKENI. The CDR3 runs 15 residues. The trim removed 2 bases at V and 4 bases at J, leaving 1 base unmatched. CDR3 in amino acids: CASSPRDRGTGELFF. DNA for the CDR3: TGTGCCAGCTCACCAAGGGACAGGGGCACCGGGGAGCTGTTTTTT.

The rearrangement uses TRBV2 and TRBJ2-7, with D possibly being TRBD1 (6 bases). V lost 7 bases and J lost 5, with 12 bases in between. This CDR3 comprises 12 residues. The germline V gene encodes CDR1 SNHLY and CDR2 FYNNEI. CDR3 amino acids: CASTTQGDEQYF. Here the CDR3 DNA reads TGTGCCAGCACCACACAGGGCGACGAGCAGTACTTC.

CDR3 nucleotides: TGTGCCAGCAGCTTGGGCGCAGGAATCACCGGGGAGCTGTTTTTT. This gives the protein CASSLGAGITGELFF. This rearrangement joins TRBV7-3 to TRBJ2-2; D not certain. The CDR3 is made up of 15 amino acids. Trimming took off 3 bases at V and 4 bases at J, with 12 bases between the two ends. From germline, CDR1 is SGHTA and CDR2 FQGTGA.

The sample holds one count of this clone. The sample has other DNA sequences that encode this CDR3 too. The chain uses TRBV7-3 and TRBJ2-6; a possible D gene is TRBD1 (6 bases). The CDR3 has 15 residues. The germline CDR1 and CDR2 sequences are SGHTA and FQGTGA. The germline V and J ends were trimmed by 4 bases and 1 base, with 8 bases remaining between them. The CDR3 protein is CASSSTGSGANVLTF. In nucleotides, the CDR3 is TGTGCCAGCAGCTCGACAGGATCTGGGGCCAACGTCCTGACTTTC. Full variable domain (rest looked up from reference TRBV7-3 and TRBJ2-6): GAGVSQTPSNKVTEKGKYVELRCDPISGHTALYWYRQSLGQGPEFLIYFQGTGAADDSGLPNDRFFAVRPEGSVSTLKIQRTERGDSAVYLCASSSTGSGANVLTFGAGSRLTVL.

V gene TRBV6-4 combines with J gene TRBJ1-6, with 7 bases aligning to TRBD1. Germline loops: CDR1 MRHNA, CDR2 SNTAGT. The CDR3 is 14 amino acids. Trimming cost V 3 bases and J 6 bases; bases outside gene matches: 2. Here the CDR3 DNA reads TGTGCCAGCAGTGAGACAGGGAGTAATTCACCCCTCCACTTT. The encoded protein is CASSETGSNSPLHF.

This clone was seen once. V and J are TRBV5-8 and TRBJ1-5, with D possibly TRBD1 on 5 matching bases. This CDR3 region has 17 residues. The ends were cut back, 0 bases at V and 6 bases at J, with 19 bases in the middle. Germline CDR1 is SGHTS and CDR2 is YDEGEE. DNA of the CDR3: TGTGCCAGCAGCTTGGACAGGTCTTTCTATGAGCCTCAGCCCCAGCATTTT. This encodes CASSLDRSFYEPQPQHF. Looking up the rest from reference TRBV5-8 and TRBJ1-5 gives the full variable domain: EAGVTQSPTHLIKTRGQQATLRCSPISGHTSVYWYQQALGLGLQFLLWYDEGEERNRGNFPPRFSGRQFPNYSSELNVNALELEDSALYLCASSLDRSFYEPQPQHFGDGTRLSIL.

This rearrangement joins TRBV9 to TRBJ1-2, with D hard to call. The CDR3 has 14 residues. Trimming stripped 1 base from V and 4 bases from J, with 11 bases between. Germline CDR1 is SGDLS and CDR2 is YYNGEE. The CDR3 DNA sequence: TGTGCCAGCAGCGTAATGGAGGGCGGCTATGGCTACACCTTC. Residues: CASSVMEGGYGYTF.

The chain uses TRBV7-2 and TRBJ2-2, with a tentative D call TRBD1 (5 bases). This CDR3 spans 15 amino acids. Per germline, CDR1 SGHTA and CDR2 FQGNSA. With 5 bases removed from V and 5 bases from J, the gap between germline ends came to 15 bases. CDR3 in amino acids: CASSPDGARTGELFF. Here the CDR3 DNA reads TGTGCCAGCAGCCCAGATGGGGCGAGGACCGGGGAGCTGTTTTTT.

The J gene is TRBJ2-2, the V gene TRBV2; a weak D match, TRBD2 (5 bases). The CDR3 has 14 amino acids. Germline CDR1 SNHLY, CDR2 FYNNEI. V shed 7 bases and J shed 6 bases, with 15 bases lying between them. The CDR3 coding sequence is TGTGCCAGCACCCCCGTGCGGGCGCCCGGGGAGCTGTTTTTT. Translation gives CASTPVRAPGELFF.

The V call is TRBV6-6, the J call TRBJ2-4, with a possible D match to TRBD2 (6 bases). CDR1 and CDR2 (germline): MNHNY, SVGAGI (reference sequence). Deletions cut 10 bases from V and 0 bases from J, with 13 bases between. This CDR3 has 14 residues. The CDR3 sequence is CATSEGLAKNIQYF. Here the CDR3 DNA reads TGTGCCACCTCGGAGGGGTTAGCCAAAAACATTCAGTACTTC.

This clone occurred once. The chain has TRBV18 and TRBJ2-7; D uncertain. The CDR3 contains 17 residues. The V and J ends lost 6 bases and 5 bases respectively, with 26 bases between them. CDR1 and CDR2 (germline): KGHSH, LQKENI. CDR3: CASSPPWVGKGRHEQYF. DNA for the CDR3: TGTGCCAGCTCGCCGCCCTGGGTGGGGAAAGGCCGGCACGAGCAGTACTTC.

This clone was seen once. The chain carries TRBV2 and TRBJ2-5; 10 nucleotides align to TRBD2. Germline V lookup: CDR1 SNHLY, CDR2 FYNNEI. The CDR3 is 15 amino acids. Losses at the gene ends were 4 bases for V and 2 bases for J; bases not matched to a gene: 4. CDR3 region: CASSALSGGQETQYF. The CDR3, as DNA: TGTGCCAGCAGTGCCCTTAGCGGGGGGCAAGAGACCCAGTACTTC.

Concerning this clone itself: Other nucleotide sequences from this sample produce the same CDR3. The chain combines TRBV10-1 with TRBJ1-6; D call uncertain. Germline assignment: CDR1 WNHNN and CDR2 SYGVQD (reference sequence). V lost 2 bases and J lost 7, with 6 bases in between. CDR3 length: 13 residues. DNA for the CDR3: TGCGCCAGCAGTGAGGATGGGAATTCACCCCTCCACTTT. Its protein product is CASSEDGNSPLHF.

Note on this clone: At the DNA level, this CDR3 is encoded by other sequences in the same sample as well. V gene TRBV28 combines with J gene TRBJ1-1, with a weak D call TRBD1 (6 bases). Germline V gives CDR1 MDHEN, CDR2 SYDVKM. The CDR3 consists of 14 residues. Deletions cut 5 bases from V and 5 bases from J, with 15 bases between. CDR3: CASSPGQRVTEAFF. CDR3 coding DNA: TGTGCCAGCAGTCCCGGACAGAGGGTGACTGAAGCTTTCTTT. Drawing the rest from reference TRBV28 and TRBJ1-1, the complete variable domain is DVKVTQSSRYLVKRTGEKVFLECVQDMDHENMFWYRQDPGLGLRLIYFSYDVKMKEKGDIPEGYSVSREKKERFSLILESASTNQTSMYLCASSPGQRVTEAFFGQGTRLTVV.

Only one count was recorded for this clone. The CDR3 loop reads CASSQDETSGYNEQFF. The CDR3 region has the DNA TGCGCCAGCAGCCAAGACGAGACTAGCGGATACAATGAGCAGTTCTTC. The chain carries TRBV4-1 and TRBJ2-1; 9 bases align to TRBD2. This CDR3 spans 16 amino acids. V gave up 0 bases and J gave up 4 bases; unmatched junction bases: 4. Germline CDR1 MGHRA, CDR2 YSYEKL.